Included here is one T cell receptor beta chain sequence, with context. This clone's antigen is unknown. One base away lies a much larger clone, so this may be a sequencing read error. This entry belongs to a study of T cells in Graves' hyperthyroidism and ophthalmopathy (dated by TCRdb to about 2019). As for the study more broadly: Peripheral blood was collected at initial diagnosis, before any treatment. According to the paper, TCR Vbeta CDR3 sequencing was carried out on about 140 peripheral blood samples, which came from 40 to 45 ophthalmopathy, 75 to 80 hyperthyroidism and roughly 17 progressor patients. The approximately 100 discovery patients were divided at random into training and test sets in a 7:3 ratio. TCR V-J signatures able to tell the groups apart were searched for in a discovery cohort of some 100 patients, of whom approximately 40 had Graves' ophthalmopathy and some 60 had stable Graves' hyperthyroidism. Prospective prediction of ophthalmopathy was tested in an independent validation cohort consisting of some 19 hyperthyroidism patients and more than 15 patients who later progressed to ophthalmopathy. Thyroid tissue and blood T-cell repertoires from about six Graves' hyperthyroidism patients were also compared in the study. Following sampling, methimazole starting at 30 mg daily was given to hyperthyroidism patients, and high-dose intravenous methylprednisolone was given to ophthalmopathy patients. The full study reports these points: Most expanded thyroid clonotypes (frequency above 0.001) were also detected in blood, suggesting blood repertoires may reflect thyroid immune responses. In validation, progression to ophthalmopathy was predicted by the model with 65% to 71% sensitivity and roughly 76% specificity, a median of roughly 6 months before onset. A 13 V-J signature model separated ophthalmopathy from stable hyperthyroidism, with nearly 90% sensitivity and 81.08% specificity in cross-validation and 80%/75% in testing. No statistical method was used to set the sample size in advance, and investigators knew the group allocation.

CDR3 length: 18 amino acids, cysteine to phenylalanine. The only DNA kept is the CDR3, 54 bases in frame from the first base. A distance of 19 bases separates the germline ends of V and J, which lose 4 bases and 0 bases respectively. Reading the germline V gene gives CDR1 MDHEN and CDR2 SYDVKM. TCR beta CDR3 regions were amplified from RNA transcripts. The TCR CDR3 was subjected to a first round of RT-PCR using the HTBI primer set and the Qiagen OneStep RT-PCR kit. A second multiplex PCR round built the libraries, followed by size selection and purification. Libraries were sequenced paired-end with 100 bp reads on an Illumina HiSeq2000. In the authors' own workflow: SOAPnuke was used to process the raw data, with reads discarded if the reads contained adapters or uncalled bases, had a mean Phred below 15, or lacked an exact constant-primer or identifier match. High-quality paired reads were merged with COPE v1.2.5, and unique nucleotide sequences were defined as clonotypes. Clonotypes were aligned to IMGT TRBV, TRBD and TRBJ reference segments using MiTCR v1.1. Analysis was restricted to V-J combinations with a frequency above 0.0001, which covered 98% to 99.2% of repertoires. The TCS score was defined as F50 (clonal expansion) divided by E x V (chaos), with BLOSUM62-based TCRdist calculated between CDR3 peptides within each V-J. Welch's t-statistics and random forest reduced fewer than 600 V-J features to about 13, which were used in a naive Bayes classifier (R e1071). TCRdb redid the processing of the public reads, applying fastp at Q25 and MiXCR, and retained in-frame beta chains. Each entry merges the rows of one CDR3 protein and shows their most common DNA and genes. The V and J calls come from TCRdb's annotation, not from the publication. This sample gives about 560,000 distinct CDR3 sequences in total; around 17% of them show up just once. Around 18% of the sample is held by the ten biggest clonotypes.

A patient counted as having stable Graves' hyperthyroidism if no progression to ophthalmopathy occurred over 18 months of follow-up. Hyperthyroidism patients were newly diagnosed, had a disease duration of under 2 months, and were aged 18 to 65 years. Patients with uncontrolled infections, other autoimmune diseases, pregnancy or lactation were excluded. Diagnoses were established on the basis of clinical symptoms, serum thyroxine and TRAb, thyroid ultrasound, and orbital computed tomography. Ficoll-Paque density gradient centrifugation was used to isolate PBMCs from 8 to 10 ml of fresh peripheral blood. Trizol reagent was used to extract total RNA, and RNA quality was then checked on an Agilent 2100 Bioanalyzer.

Sequences were obtained from blood. This TCR derives from a woman younger than 30 with Graves' hyperthyroidism. The chain couples TRBV28 to TRBJ1-5; a tentative D match to TRBD1 spans 6 bases. The DNA is as follows: TGTGCCAGCAGTTCCACGGGGGGCGCGGCTTATAGCAATCAGCCCCAGCATTTT. Its translation is CASSSTGGAAYSNQPQHF. Joined to the reference TRBV28 and TRBJ1-5 proteins, this CDR3 gives the full variable domain: DVKVTQSSRYLVKRTGEKVFLECVQDMDHENMFWYRQDPGLGLRLIYFSYDVKMKEKGDIPEGYSVSREKKERFSLILESASTNQTSMYLCASSSTGGAAYSNQPQHFGDGTRLSIL.